This TCR beta chain comes out of a study of cytomegalovirus exposure and HLA in healthy donors. General study findings and limits: TCR beta sequences reportedly predicted most subjects' HLA-A and HLA-B alleles accurately. HLA allele associations emerged for roughly 16,000 TCR beta sequences in a later analysis, at 0.05 false discovery rate. Some segments of the V type, notably TRBV6-2 and TRBV6-3, were excluded as indistinguishable.

The study sampled nominally healthy donors, though unrecorded immune exposures were likely. As for this clone: The antigen remains undetermined. The same CDR3 arises from other DNA sequences in this sample as well.

The V and J ends lost 3 bases and 2 bases respectively, with 10 bases between them. This CDR3 has 14 amino acids. Germline V gene sequence: CDR1 LNHDA, CDR2 SQIVND (reference sequence). The PCR was carried out with 60 Vbeta primers and 13 Jbeta primers. Libraries were prepared by immunoSEQ multiplex PCR; TCRdb keeps only in-frame clonotypes and omits some of them. The sample holds 130,000 or so clones. Source material: PBMCs. The clonotype comes from a woman aged 18-29 years in good health and CMV-seronegative. The V gene is TRBV19, the J gene TRBJ1-1; TRBD1 might be the D (6 bases). The CDR3: CASSITGYNTEAFF. Here the CDR3 DNA reads TGTGCCAGTAGTATTACAGGGTATAACACTGAAGCTTTCTTT.